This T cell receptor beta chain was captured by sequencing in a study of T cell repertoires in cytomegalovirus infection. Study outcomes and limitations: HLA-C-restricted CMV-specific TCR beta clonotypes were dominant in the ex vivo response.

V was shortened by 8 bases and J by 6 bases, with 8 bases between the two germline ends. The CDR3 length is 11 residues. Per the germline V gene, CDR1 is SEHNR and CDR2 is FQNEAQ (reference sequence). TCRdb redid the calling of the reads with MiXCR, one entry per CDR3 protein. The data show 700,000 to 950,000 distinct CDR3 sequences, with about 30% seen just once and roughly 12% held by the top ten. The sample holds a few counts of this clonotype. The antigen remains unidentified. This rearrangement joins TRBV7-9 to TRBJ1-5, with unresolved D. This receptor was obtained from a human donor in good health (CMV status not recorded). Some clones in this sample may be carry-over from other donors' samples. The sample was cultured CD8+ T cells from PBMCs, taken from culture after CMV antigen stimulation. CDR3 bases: TGTGCCAGCCAGTCGGGTCAGCCCCAGCATTTT. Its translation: CASQSGQPQHF.